The 23 T cell receptor beta chains given below trace back to one sample, sequenced in a study of blood T cell repertoires in COVID-19 (dated by TCRdb to the early 2020s). The method behind the library was the immunoSEQ multiplex PCR assay. TCRdb provides this immuneACCESS table in a form limited to in-frame rearrangements. Some clones are lacking; in checked studies, under half of them reflect an unresolved V gene, and why the rest are absent is not known. The sample profile shows 190,000 or so clones; 75% to 90% of them were found once. The top ten clones comprise approximately 9.2% of the sample. Material: PBMCs or T cells enriched from blood (not recorded which). The source of these receptors is a middle-aged man who had recovered from COVID-19.

This clone appeared a single time. V and J are TRBV7-3 and TRBJ2-3; 8 bases are shared with TRBD2. CDR1 is SGHTA, CDR2 FQGTGA, per germline. This CDR3 is 13 amino acids long. V trimming: 3 bases; J trimming: 6 bases; junction bases outside the gene matches: 2. The chain's CDR3 is CASSFKRGDTQYF. For the CDR3, the DNA is TGTGCCAGCAGCTTCAAGCGGGGGGATACGCAGTATTTT. Looking up the rest from reference TRBV7-3 and TRBJ2-3 gives the full variable domain: GAGVSQTPSNKVTEKGKYVELRCDPISGHTALYWYRQSLGQGPEFLIYFQGTGAADDSGLPNDRFFAVRPEGSVSTLKIQRTERGDSAVYLCASSFKRGDTQYFGPGTRLTVL.

This chain joins TRBV20-1 and TRBJ1-2; no clear D gene. The CDR3 is 11 residues long. The V end lost 6 bases, the J end lost 1 base, and 6 bases lay between the germline ends. Germline V CDR1 and CDR2: DFQATT, SNEGSKA (reference sequence). The CDR3 coding sequence is TGCAGTGCATCAATTAACTATGGCTACACCTTC. Encoded protein: CSASINYGYTF.

The chain combines TRBV18 with TRBJ2-1, with a tentative D call TRBD2 (6 bases). This CDR3 is 12 amino acids long. Trimming left V 4 bases short and J 8 bases short, with 9 bases between. Germline V gene sequence: CDR1 KGHSH, CDR2 LQKENI. CDR3 region: CASSRRGDEQFF. The DNA for the CDR3 is TGTGCCAGCTCACGGAGGGGAGATGAGCAGTTCTTC. Full variable domain (remainder filled in from reference TRBV18 and TRBJ2-1): NAGVMQNPRHLVRRRGQEARLRCSPMKGHSHVYWYRQLPEEGLKFMVYLQKENIIDESGMPKERFSAEFPKEGPSILRIQQVVRGDSAAYFCASSRRGDEQFFGPGTRLTVL.

The chain is built from TRBV11-1 and TRBJ1-2, with 10 bases fitting TRBD1. The junction had 5 bases not matched to a gene; V was cut back by 5 bases and J by 2 bases. The CDR3 length is 15 residues. The germline V gene encodes CDR1 SGHAT and CDR2 FQDESV (reference sequence). This chain's CDR3 is CASSPSGQGNYGYTF. CDR3 nucleotides: TGTGCCAGCAGCCCTTCGGGACAGGGGAACTATGGCTACACCTTC.

This chain joins TRBV7-3 and TRBJ2-3, with D uncertain. Germline assignment: CDR1 SGHTA and CDR2 FQGTGA. The CDR3 spans 15 residues. The ends were cut back, 0 bases at V and 2 bases at J, with 9 bases in the middle. CDR3 in amino acids: CASSLTVAPTDTQYF. The CDR3 DNA sequence: TGTGCCAGCAGCTTAACGGTGGCCCCCACAGATACGCAGTATTTT.

The chain carries TRBV2 and TRBJ2-5; D is possibly TRBD1 (5 bases). This CDR3 is 12 amino acids long. Trimming removed 6 bases at V and 0 bases at J, with 5 bases between. Germline lookup yields CDR1 SNHLY and CDR2 FYNNEI. The DNA of the CDR3 is TGTGCCAGCAGGACAGACCAAGAGACCCAGTACTTC. This sequence encodes CASRTDQETQYF.

V usage is TRBV5-4 and J usage is TRBJ2-7; D may be TRBD1 (6 bases). The CDR3 is 14 residues long. Trimming removed 3 bases from V and 2 bases from J, with 12 bases in between. The germline CDR1 and CDR2 sequences are SGHNT and YYREEE (reference sequence). As DNA, the CDR3 is TGTGCCAGCAGCTGGGCGACAGGCGCCTACGAGCAGTACTTC. Translating gives CASSWATGAYEQYF.

The V gene is TRBV10-2, the J gene TRBJ1-4; D is unresolved. From germline, CDR1 is WSHSY and CDR2 SAAADI. This CDR3 comprises 11 residues. V was shortened by 4 bases and J by 5 bases, with 2 bases between the two germline ends. Here the CDR3 DNA reads TGCGCCAGCAGTGCGAATGAAAAACTGTTTTTT. Its protein is CASSANEKLFF.

This chain links TRBV10-3 with TRBJ1-3, with 7 bases aligning to TRBD1. The CDR3 consists of 12 residues. Trimming cost V 6 bases and J 4 bases; bases outside gene matches: 0. The germline V gene encodes CDR1 ENHRY and CDR2 SYGVKD. The CDR3 loop reads CAIRDRGNTIYF. Written as DNA, the CDR3 is TGTGCCATCAGGGACAGGGGAAACACCATATATTTT.

This chain links TRBV18 with TRBJ2-1; TRBD1 might be the D (6 bases). The CDR3 has 17 residues. The germline V and J ends were trimmed by 4 bases and 1 base, with 17 bases remaining between them. Per the germline V gene, CDR1 is KGHSH and CDR2 is LQKENI. CDR3: CASSQRTAATSYNEQFF. The DNA of the CDR3 is TGTGCCAGCTCACAACGGACAGCTGCCACATCCTACAATGAGCAGTTCTTC.

This chain connects TRBV3-1 (or the pseudogene TRBV3-2) to TRBJ1-1; D is ambiguous. Germline values: CDR1 LGHDT, CDR2 YNNKEL (reference sequence). V was trimmed by 5 bases and J by 7 bases, leaving 11 bases between them. The CDR3 has 12 residues. The CDR3 DNA follows: TGTGCCAGCAGCTACACCAAAAATGAAGCTTTCTTT. Translation gives CASSYTKNEAFF.

The rearrangement joins TRBV24-1 to TRBJ1-1, with 8 bases fitting TRBD1. This CDR3 has 18 residues. J gave up 3 bases and V 1 base, and 12 bases lay outside the gene matches. The germline V gene has CDR1 KGHDR and CDR2 SFDVKD. The chain's CDR3 is CATSDFGQGAIPDTEAFF. The CDR3, as DNA: TGTGCCACCAGTGATTTCGGGCAGGGGGCTATTCCCGACACTGAAGCTTTCTTT.

The chain joins TRBV18 to TRBJ2-7, with D possibly matching TRBD1 (5 bases). Per the germline V gene, CDR1 is KGHSH and CDR2 is LQKENI. The CDR3 is 14 residues long. V lost 1 base and J lost 2, with 9 bases in between. The CDR3 reads CASSPQGLPYEQYF. The CDR3, as DNA: TGTGCCAGCTCACCACAGGGGCTCCCCTACGAGCAGTACTTC.

This clone turned up a few times. The V gene is TRBV11-1, the J gene TRBJ2-1; no clear D gene. The V gene's germline CDR1 is SGHAT and CDR2 FQDESV (reference sequence). The V and J ends lost 2 bases and 7 bases respectively, with 18 bases between them. The CDR3 consists of 16 residues. CDR3 amino acids: CASSLSLVPTQNEQFF. DNA of the CDR3: TGTGCCAGCAGCTTATCCCTTGTACCCACCCAGAATGAGCAGTTCTTC.

V usage is TRBV2 and J usage is TRBJ2-1; tentatively, D is TRBD2 (5 bases). The length of the CDR3 is 11 residues. V was pared by 7 bases and J by 7 bases, with 8 bases between. Germline lookup yields CDR1 SNHLY and CDR2 FYNNEI. CDR3 sequence (DNA): TGTGCCAGCACACTAGGAAATGAGCAGTTCTTC. This encodes CASTLGNEQFF.

This chain's CDR3 is CASSSTGPNEKLFF. CDR3 nucleotide sequence: TGTGCCAGCAGCTCCACAGGGCCCAATGAAAAACTGTTTTTT. The chain employs TRBV7-9 and TRBJ1-4; a possible D gene is TRBD1 (6 bases). The CDR3 is 14 amino acids. V lost 4 bases and J lost 5, with 11 bases in between. Looked up from germline, CDR1 is SEHNR and CDR2 is FQNEAQ (reference sequence).

The chain has TRBV5-6 and TRBJ1-2; TRBD1 aligns across 8 bases. Germline V CDR1 and CDR2: SGHDT, YYEEEE. V was pared by 0 bases and J by 2 bases, with 3 bases of the junction left unmatched. This CDR3 has 15 amino acids. CDR3 DNA: TGTGCCAGCAGCTTGGCAGGGGGCCGAAACTATGGCTACACCTTC. It is translated as CASSLAGGRNYGYTF. The whole variable domain, filled in from reference TRBV5-6 and TRBJ1-2, reads DAGVTQSPTHLIKTRGQQVTLRCSPKSGHDTVSWYQQALGQGPQFIFQYYEEEERQRGNFPDRFSGHQFPNYSSELNVNALLLGDSALYLCASSLAGGRNYGYTFGSGTRLTVV.

The chain uses TRBV10-1 and TRBJ1-5, with 7 positions matching TRBD1. The V gene end was trimmed by 7 bases and the J gene end by 2 bases; junction bases not matched to a gene: 11. Per the germline V gene, CDR1 is WNHNN and CDR2 is SYGVQD (reference sequence). CDR3 size: 16 residues. In nucleotides, the CDR3 is TGCGCCAGCACCCAGACAGGGAGTAGGTGCAATCAGCCCCAGCATTTT. Protein sequence: CASTQTGSRCNQPQHF.

The chain carries TRBV6-5 and TRBJ1-4; D unclear. V was clipped by 6 bases and J by 7 bases, with 15 bases between them. The V gene's germline CDR1 is MNHEY and CDR2 SVGAGI. CDR3 size: 14 residues. CDR3 loop: CASSPVGRGEKLFF. As DNA, the CDR3 is TGTGCCAGCAGCCCCGTAGGACGGGGTGAAAAACTGTTTTTT.

The chain uses TRBV19 and TRBJ2-3, with D possibly being TRBD1 (5 bases). Germline values: CDR1 LNHDA, CDR2 SQIVND (reference sequence). This CDR3 is 15 amino acids long. V shed 3 bases and J shed 4 bases, with 14 bases lying between them. Here the CDR3 reads CASSMWGRESDTQYF. The CDR3 coding sequence is TGTGCCAGTAGTATGTGGGGCAGGGAATCAGATACGCAGTATTTT.

The J gene is TRBJ2-5, the V gene TRBV5-4, with D possibly matching TRBD2 (7 bases). Trimming removed 4 bases from V and 7 bases from J, with 26 bases in between. Germline V gives CDR1 SGHNT, CDR2 YYREEE (reference sequence). This CDR3 comprises 17 residues. The chain's CDR3 is CASSHRGIRGGSLTQYF. The DNA for the CDR3 is TGTGCCAGCAGCCACCGTGGCATCAGGGGAGGGTCCCTGACCCAGTACTTC.

J is TRBJ1-1 and V is TRBV11-2; 7 bases line up with TRBD1. The CDR3 has 17 residues. V dropped 7 bases and J dropped 1; count of bases not matched to a gene: 15. Germline V gene lookup returns CDR1 SGHAT and CDR2 FQNNGV. The DNA for the CDR3 is TGTGCCAGCAACTTTTTTGGGTGGGGACAGACGAACACTGAAGCTTTCTTT. It specifies CASNFFGWGQTNTEAFF.

This clone was recorded only once. The rearrangement joins TRBV3-1 (or the pseudogene TRBV3-2) to TRBJ2-7, with D possibly being TRBD1 (6 bases). V lost 3 bases and J lost 2, with 11 bases in between. Per germline, CDR1 LGHDT and CDR2 YNNKEL (reference sequence). This CDR3 is 14 amino acids long. This chain's CDR3 is CASSQGGQTYEQYF. The CDR3 DNA follows: TGTGCCAGCAGCCAGGGTGGACAGACCTACGAGCAGTACTTC.